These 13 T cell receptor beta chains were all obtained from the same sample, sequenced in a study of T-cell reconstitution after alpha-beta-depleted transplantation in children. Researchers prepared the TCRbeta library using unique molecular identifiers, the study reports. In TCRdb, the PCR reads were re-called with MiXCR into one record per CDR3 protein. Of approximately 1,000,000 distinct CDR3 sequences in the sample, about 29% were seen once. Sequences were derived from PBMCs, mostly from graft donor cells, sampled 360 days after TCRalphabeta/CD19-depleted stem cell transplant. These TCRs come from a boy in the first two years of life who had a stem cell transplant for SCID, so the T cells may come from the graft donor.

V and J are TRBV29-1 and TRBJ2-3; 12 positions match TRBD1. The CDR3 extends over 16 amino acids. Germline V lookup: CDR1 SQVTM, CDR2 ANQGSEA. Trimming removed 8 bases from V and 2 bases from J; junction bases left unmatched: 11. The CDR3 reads CSSSGTGGWNTDTQYF. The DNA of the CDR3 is TGCAGCTCCTCCGGGACAGGGGGCTGGAACACAGATACGCAGTATTTT.

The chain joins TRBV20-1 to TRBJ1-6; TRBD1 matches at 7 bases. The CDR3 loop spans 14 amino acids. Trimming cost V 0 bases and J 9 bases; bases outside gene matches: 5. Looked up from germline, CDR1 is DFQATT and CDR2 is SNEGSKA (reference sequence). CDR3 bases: TGCAGTGCTAGAGAGCAACAGGGGCTTTCACCCCTCCACTTT. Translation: CSAREQQGLSPLHF.

The DNA of the CDR3 is TGCGCCAGCAGCTCCACTACAGGGGGCAATCAGCCCCAGCATTTT. Amino acid sequence: CASSSTTGGNQPQHF. The chain has TRBV5-1 and TRBJ1-5, with 7 bases aligning to TRBD1. With V trimmed by 3 bases and J by 2 bases, 5 bases remained unmatched. Germline values: CDR1 SGHRS, CDR2 YFSETQ. The CDR3 sequence is 15 residues long.

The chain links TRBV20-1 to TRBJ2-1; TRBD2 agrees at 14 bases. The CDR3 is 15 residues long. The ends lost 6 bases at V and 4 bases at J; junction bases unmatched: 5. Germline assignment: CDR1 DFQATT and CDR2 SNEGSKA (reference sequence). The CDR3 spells CSARLAGGRYNEQFF. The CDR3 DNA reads TGCAGTGCGAGACTAGCGGGGGGGAGGTACAATGAGCAGTTCTTC.

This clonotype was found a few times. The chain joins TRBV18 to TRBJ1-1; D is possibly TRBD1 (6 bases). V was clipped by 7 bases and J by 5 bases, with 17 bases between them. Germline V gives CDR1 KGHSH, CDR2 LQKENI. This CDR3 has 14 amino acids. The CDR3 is CASFLGGRGTEAFF. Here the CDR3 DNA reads TGTGCCAGCTTTCTCGGGGGGCGAGGGACTGAAGCTTTCTTT.

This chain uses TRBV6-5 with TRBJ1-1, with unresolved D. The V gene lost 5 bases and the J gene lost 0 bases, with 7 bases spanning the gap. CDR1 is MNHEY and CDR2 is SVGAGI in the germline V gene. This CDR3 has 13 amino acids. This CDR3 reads CASSLQLNTEAFF. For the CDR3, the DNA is TGTGCCAGCAGTCTACAATTGAACACTGAAGCTTTCTTT.

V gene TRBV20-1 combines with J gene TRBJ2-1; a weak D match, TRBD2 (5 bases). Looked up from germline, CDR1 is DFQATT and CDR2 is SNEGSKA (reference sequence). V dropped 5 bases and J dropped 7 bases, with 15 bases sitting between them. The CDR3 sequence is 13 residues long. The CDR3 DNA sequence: TGCAGTGCTTCCCCCCCCGGGGTTAATGAGCAGTTCTTC. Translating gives CSASPPGVNEQFF.

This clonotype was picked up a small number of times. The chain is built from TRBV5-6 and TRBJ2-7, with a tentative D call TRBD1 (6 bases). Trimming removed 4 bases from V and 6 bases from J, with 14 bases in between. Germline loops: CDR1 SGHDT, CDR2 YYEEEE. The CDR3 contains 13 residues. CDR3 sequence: CASSPTGFSEQYF. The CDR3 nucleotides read TGTGCCAGCAGCCCAACAGGGTTCAGCGAGCAGTACTTC. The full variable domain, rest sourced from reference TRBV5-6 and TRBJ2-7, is DAGVTQSPTHLIKTRGQQVTLRCSPKSGHDTVSWYQQALGQGPQFIFQYYEEEERQRGNFPDRFSGHQFPNYSSELNVNALLLGDSALYLCASSPTGFSEQYFGPGTRLTVT.

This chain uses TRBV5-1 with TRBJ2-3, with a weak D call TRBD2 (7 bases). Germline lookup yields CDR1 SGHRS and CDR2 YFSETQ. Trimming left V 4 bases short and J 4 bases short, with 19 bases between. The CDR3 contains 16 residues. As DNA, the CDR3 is TGCGCCAGCAGCGATAGGGGGGGCGGATTGCCAGATACGCAGTATTTT. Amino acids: CASSDRGGGLPDTQYF. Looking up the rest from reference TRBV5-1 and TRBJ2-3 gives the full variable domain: KAGVTQTPRYLIKTRGQQVTLSCSPISGHRSVSWYQQTPGQGLQFLFEYFSETQRNKGNFPGRFSGRQFSNSRSEMNVSTLELGDSALYLCASSDRGGGLPDTQYFGPGTRLTVL.

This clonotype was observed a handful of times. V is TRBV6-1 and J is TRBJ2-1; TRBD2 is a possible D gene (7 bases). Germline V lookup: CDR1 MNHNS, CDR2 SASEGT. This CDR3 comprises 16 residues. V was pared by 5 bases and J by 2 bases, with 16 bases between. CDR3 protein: CASSTTRGPPYNEQFF. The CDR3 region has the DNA TGTGCCAGCAGTACCACGCGGGGGCCACCCTACAATGAGCAGTTCTTC.

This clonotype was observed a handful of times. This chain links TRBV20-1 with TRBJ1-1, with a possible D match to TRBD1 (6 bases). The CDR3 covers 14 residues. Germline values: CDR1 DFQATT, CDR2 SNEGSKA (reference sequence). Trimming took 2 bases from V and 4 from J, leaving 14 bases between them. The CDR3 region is CSARRDTRSTEAFF. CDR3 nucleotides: TGCAGTGCTAGACGGGACACCCGTTCCACTGAAGCTTTCTTT.

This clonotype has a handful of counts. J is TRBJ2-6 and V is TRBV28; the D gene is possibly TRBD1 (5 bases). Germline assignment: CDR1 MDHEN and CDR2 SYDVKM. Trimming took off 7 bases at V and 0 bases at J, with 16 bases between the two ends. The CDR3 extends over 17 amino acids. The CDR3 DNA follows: TGTGCCAGCACCGTACAGGTACTACCCTCTGGGGCCAACGTCCTGACTTTC. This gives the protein CASTVQVLPSGANVLTF.

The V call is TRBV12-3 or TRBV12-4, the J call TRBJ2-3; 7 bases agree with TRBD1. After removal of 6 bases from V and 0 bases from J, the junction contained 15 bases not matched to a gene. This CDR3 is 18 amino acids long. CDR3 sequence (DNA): TGTGCCAGCAGCCTGGACAGGACCAAGCTTACTAGCACAGATACGCAGTATTTT. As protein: CASSLDRTKLTSTDTQYF.